This TCR beta chain was profiled in a study of radiotherapy plus CTLA-4 blockade in lung cancer. Study overall: Objective responses occurred in about a sixth of patients; about 32% had disease control. Overall study findings and caveats: Reportedly, early blood T cell clone dynamics best predicted response, with interferon-beta.

V was clipped by 0 bases and J by 4 bases, with 13 bases between them. Germline CDR1 is LGHNT and CDR2 is FRNRAP. CDR3 length: 15 residues. Method: immunoSEQ multiplex PCR; TCRdb's copy keeps in-frame clones and lacks some. The data hold 28,000 or so clones, with around four fifths observed a single time. With ipilimumab providing CTLA-4 blockade, focal radiation was administered to patients who had chemo-refractory metastatic non-small-cell lung cancer. Note on this clone: Its antigen remains unidentified.

Sequencing used peripheral blood, obtained from a patient treated with radiotherapy plus ipilimumab. This chain links TRBV12-5 with TRBJ2-7; D uncertain. This receptor was taken from a human donor with non-small cell lung cancer who had stable disease on radiotherapy plus ipilimumab. The CDR3 coding sequence is TGTGCTAGTGGTTTGGTACTAAACACTCCTTACGAGCAGTACTTC. Translated: CASGLVLNTPYEQYF.